The clone carrying this T cell receptor beta chain was counted a few times. Its target is unknown. The V gene lost 0 bases and the J gene lost 7 bases, with 19 bases spanning the gap. CDR1 is SGHTA and CDR2 is FQGNSA in the germline V gene. The CDR3 sequence is 17 residues long. Treatment meaning: approximately nine-day PBMC culture with coronavirus spike peptide pools or control peptides (ViraFEST assay). The sample belongs to a study of vaccination and CD4 T cells after COVID-19. The overall study: The convalescents were made up of six males and four females, two of whom were Hispanic. From HCoV-229E, HCoV-OC43, HCoV-NL63 and SARS-CoV-2, overlapping spike peptides were used to stimulate the cells.

Cultured CD4+ T-cell DNA underwent Oncomine TCR Beta short-read sequencing. MiXCR was run by TCRdb on the PCR reads, yielding one entry per CDR3 protein. The sample consists of over 15,000 distinct CDR3 sequences, about 72% of them appearing once. Sample: CD4+ T cells from blood, cultured in vitro. J is TRBJ2-1 and V is TRBV7-2, with D perhaps TRBD2 (6 bases). The receptor comes from a human donor who had recovered from COVID-19. In DNA, the CDR3 is TGTGCCAGCAGCTTAGCGCGGCGCCGAATGGGGGGAAATGAGCAGTTCTTC. This translates into CASSLARRRMGGNEQFF.